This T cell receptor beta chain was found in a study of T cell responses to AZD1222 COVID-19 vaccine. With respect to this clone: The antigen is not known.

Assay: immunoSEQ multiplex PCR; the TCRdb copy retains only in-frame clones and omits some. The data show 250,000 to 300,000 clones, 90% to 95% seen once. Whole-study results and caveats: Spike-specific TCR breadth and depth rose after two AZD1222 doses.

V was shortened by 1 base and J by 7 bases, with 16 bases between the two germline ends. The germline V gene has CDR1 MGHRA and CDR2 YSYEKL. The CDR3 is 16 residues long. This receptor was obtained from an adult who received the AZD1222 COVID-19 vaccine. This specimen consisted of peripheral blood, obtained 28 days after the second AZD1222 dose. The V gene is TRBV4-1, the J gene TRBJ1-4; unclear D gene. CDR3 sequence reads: CASSQGPPGTGEKLFF. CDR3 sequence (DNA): TGCGCCAGCAGCCAAGGCCCTCCCGGAACCGGTGAAAAACTGTTTTTT.